This is a list of T cell receptor beta chains from one sample in a study of T-cell reconstitution after alpha-beta-depleted transplantation in children. TCRdb passed the PCR reads through MiXCR, listing each CDR3 protein once. Of approximately 230,000 distinct CDR3 sequences in the sample, 25% were seen once. The sample consisted of PBMCs, taken before TCRalphabeta/CD19-depleted stem cell transplant. The receptors derive from a girl aged 2 to 9 with Fanconi anemia, due to receive a stem cell transplant. Both conserved end residues are part of each CDR3. D genes are given only for firm matches. Only some rows state a clone size, as once, few, many or a class for expanded clones.

TRBJ2-3 TRBD2 TRBV2 NA TGTGCCAGCCGAGGGACTAGCGGAGATACGCAGTATTTT CASRGTSGDTQYF
TRBJ1-2 NA TRBV20-1 many TGCAGTGCTAGCCGGGGGGCGAGGGGCTACACCTTC CSASRGARGYTF
TRBJ2-3 NA TRBV29-1 many TGCAGCGTCAGGGGCCCCGTGAGCACAGATACGCAGTATTTT CSVRGPVSTDTQYF
TRBJ1-1 NA TRBV7-6 NA TGTGCCAGCAGCTTGGAACGGACATACACTGAAGCTTTCTTT CASSLERTYTEAFF
TRBJ1-6 NA TRBV28 few TGTGCCAGCAGTTACGGGCCAGGGAATTCACCCCTCCACTTT CASSYGPGNSPLHF
TRBJ2-3 NA TRBV11-2 NA TGTGCCAGCAGCCCTCGGTATATCGGCGATCGGACATTTACAGATACGCAGTATTTT CASSPRYIGDRTFTDTQYF
TRBJ2-1 TRBD2 TRBV12-3/TRBV12-4 few TGTGCCAGCAGAATGGCGGGGGGGGCCCAGGAGCAGTTCTTC CASRMAGGAQEQFF
TRBJ2-1 TRBD2 TRBV27 few TGTGCCAGCAGTTTTCTCGGGACTAGCTCCTACAATGAGCAGTTCTTC CASSFLGTSSYNEQFF
TRBJ1-2 NA TRBV27 many TGTGCCAGCAGTCTGCTTGGTGGCTACACCTTC CASSLLGGYTF
TRBJ2-1 TRBD2 TRBV28 NA TGTGCCAGCAGTCCGGTGTTACAACTAGCGGGGGGTCCAAATGAGCAGTTCTTC CASSPVLQLAGGPNEQFF
TRBJ2-1 NA TRBV20-1 NA TGCAGTGCTCAGCCTAGCCTATACAATGAGCAGTTCTTC CSAQPSLYNEQFF
TRBJ1-2 NA TRBV28 NA TGTGCCAGCAGTCAAAACGGCGGCTACACCTTC CASSQNGGYTF
TRBJ2-1 TRBD2 TRBV2 few TGTGCCAGCACTCAACTAGCGGGAGGGCCTTACAATGAGCAGTTCTTC CASTQLAGGPYNEQFF
TRBJ2-3 TRBD2 TRBV6-1 many TGTGCCAGCAGTGCTCCATTGGGGGGGAACACAGATACGCAGTATTTT CASSAPLGGNTDTQYF
TRBJ2-1 TRBD1 TRBV4-1 few TGCGCCAGCAGCCAAAAACAGGGGGCGAATGAGCAGTTCTTC CASSQKQGANEQFF
TRBJ2-7 TRBD1 TRBV7-3 many TGTGCCAGCAGCCTAGATCCGGGACAGGGATCCGAGCAGTACTTC CASSLDPGQGSEQYF
TRBJ2-1 TRBD2 TRBV29-1 many TGCAGCGTTACAGGGACTAGCTCCTACAATGAGCAGTTCTTC CSVTGTSSYNEQFF
TRBJ2-7 NA TRBV29-1 many TGCAGCGTTGAAGGCACCTCCGGACGGAGGAACTACGAGCAGTACTTC CSVEGTSGRRNYEQYF
TRBJ2-7 TRBD1 TRBV29-1 many TGCAGCGTGACAGGGCCCTACGAGCAGTACTTC CSVTGPYEQYF
TRBJ2-1 TRBD2 TRBV9 NA TGTGCCAGCAGCCCGTCGTTAGCGGGACCCTCCTACAATGAGCAGTTCTTC CASSPSLAGPSYNEQFF
TRBJ2-5 NA TRBV12-3/TRBV12-4 few TGTGCCAGCAGTCCCTATAAAACTAGAAAAGAGACCCAGTACTTC CASSPYKTRKETQYF
TRBJ2-1 NA TRBV5-1 few TGCGCCAGCAGCTTAGGGCCTGGGGGTGTCGATGAGCAGTTCTTC CASSLGPGGVDEQFF
TRBJ2-7 NA TRBV7-6 many TGTGCCAGCAGCTTAGCGATCCAGGGCTACGAGCAGTACTTC CASSLAIQGYEQYF
TRBJ2-1 NA TRBV20-1 once TGCAGTGCTAGCCGGGACTTCGGTAACAATGAGCAGTTCTTC CSASRDFGNNEQFF
TRBJ1-2 TRBD1 TRBV29-1 NA TGCAGCGTAGACCGGACAGGGGAGAACTATGGCTACACCTTC CSVDRTGENYGYTF
TRBJ2-5 TRBD2 TRBV20-1 few TGCAGTGCTAGAGATAGCGGGAGGGGGGAGACCCAGTACTTC CSARDSGRGETQYF
TRBJ2-3 NA TRBV11-3 once TGTGCCAGCAGCCCACGTTTCACAGATACGCAGTATTTT CASSPRFTDTQYF
TRBJ2-7 NA TRBV29-1 few TGCAGCGTTGGAGTAGACAGGACCTACGAGCAGTACTTC CSVGVDRTYEQYF
TRBJ2-2 TRBD1 TRBV5-5 NA TGTGCCAGCAGCCACGGACAGGGGGCGGACGGGGAGCTGTTTTTT CASSHGQGADGELFF
TRBJ2-2 TRBD1 TRBV29-1 few TGCAGCGTTCCTAGGACAGGTTGGACCGGGGAGCTGTTTTTT CSVPRTGWTGELFF
TRBJ1-6 NA TRBV28 NA TGTGCCAGCAGTCCCGAGTTTAGAGTTTCGGGATGGGGAAATTCACCCCTCCACTTT CASSPEFRVSGWGNSPLHF
TRBJ1-6 NA TRBV20-1 NA TGCAGTGCTAGAGTCAGGGATAATTCACCCCTCCACTTT CSARVRDNSPLHF
TRBJ1-2 NA TRBV5-1 NA TGCGCCAGCAGCTTGGGGGACGGCGGGGGCTACACCTTC CASSLGDGGGYTF
TRBJ1-5 NA TRBV2 many TGTGCCAGCAGTGAACGCAGGACTGGACATCAGCCCCAGCATTTT CASSERRTGHQPQHF
TRBJ2-2 TRBD2 TRBV5-1 NA TGCGCCAGCAGCTTGAGCGGGGGGCTCACCGGGGAGCTGTTTTTT CASSLSGGLTGELFF
TRBJ2-1 NA TRBV6-2/TRBV6-3 many TGTGCCAGCAGCACACTAGGACCTGAGCAGTTCTTC CASSTLGPEQFF
TRBJ2-1 TRBD2 TRBV15 NA TGTGCCACCAGCAGAGTTAGCGGGAGGCCTTACAATGAGCAGTTCTTC CATSRVSGRPYNEQFF
TRBJ1-1 TRBD1 TRBV29-1 few TGCAGCGTGGCGACAGGGGGGGACACTGAAGCTTTCTTT CSVATGGDTEAFF
TRBJ2-1 NA TRBV18 NA TGTGCCAGCTCACCTGGGGGACGGAGCTACAATGAGCAGTTCTTC CASSPGGRSYNEQFF
TRBJ2-2 TRBD2 TRBV27 NA TGTGCCAGCAGTTTTGGTCTAGCGGGAGTGGCCGGGGAGCTGTTTTTT CASSFGLAGVAGELFF
TRBJ2-3 NA TRBV12-3/TRBV12-4 many TGTGCCAGCAGTTTACAGCGGAGCACAGATACGCAGTATTTT CASSLQRSTDTQYF
TRBJ2-7 NA TRBV10-3 few TGTGCCATCAGTGAGTCACGAGGGGCCTACGAGCAGTACTTC CAISESRGAYEQYF